These 6 T cell receptor beta chains were all obtained from the same sample, sequenced in a study of T-cell memory formation after mild COVID-19 (dated by TCRdb to the early 2020s). The library was generated by 5' RACE. TCRdb records Illumina NovaSeq 6000 as the sequencer. Clones were called with MiXCR by TCRdb after fastp trimmed the public reads at Q25, and only in-frame beta chains were retained. Duplicate CDR3 protein sequences are folded into a single record with the most common DNA and genes. This sample holds some 190,000 distinct CDR3 sequences; around 16% were observed only once. The top ten clones comprise 2.4% of the sample. The specimen sequenced was PBMCs or a T cell subset sorted from them (not recorded which). These receptor sequences come from an adult woman who had mild COVID-19 (a few samples of this study predate the infection). The sample titles of this study are shuffled in the database, so cell type and time point are left out; the donor was told from shared clones.

The V call is TRBV6-6, the J call TRBJ1-6; no reliable D call. Germline V gives CDR1 MNHNY, CDR2 SVGAGI (reference sequence). Between the trimmed V and J ends, which lost 7 bases and 8 bases, there was a span of 12 bases. This CDR3 region has 13 residues. In DNA, the CDR3 is TGTGCCAGCAAGGTTATCGAGTATTCACCCCTCCACTTT. Residues: CASKVIEYSPLHF.

This clonotype was counted between two and nine times. The chain uses TRBV29-1 and TRBJ2-7; possibly TRBD1 for D (6 bases). Deletions cut 1 base from V and 4 bases from J, with 14 bases between. Germline CDR1 reads SQVTM; CDR2 reads ANQGSEA. This CDR3 comprises 14 residues. The CDR3 region is CSVEGQGRGYEQYF. Written as DNA, the CDR3 is TGCAGCGTTGAAGGGCAGGGGAGAGGATACGAGCAGTACTTC.

Note on this clonotype: Because the CDR3's place on the DNA is in doubt, the DNA is left out and the CDR3 is given as listed by TCRdb. The V call is TRBV7-8, the J call TRBJ2-1; the table calls TRBD1, which could not be checked here. The CDR3 is made up of 18 amino acids, end residues included. Per germline, CDR1 SGHVS and CDR2 FQNEAQ. The CDR3 sequence: CASSLDVGRRVGAGSEFF.

The CDR3 DNA reads as TGTGCCAGCAGCACCACGGGCGCTCACAATGAGCAGTTCTTC. This codes for CASSTTGAHNEQFF. The V and J genes are TRBV7-2 and TRBJ2-1; D not certain. The germline V and J ends were trimmed by 5 bases and 5 bases, with 13 bases remaining between them. This CDR3 region has 14 residues. The germline V gene encodes CDR1 SGHTA and CDR2 FQGNSA.

There are many counts of this clonotype. V gene TRBV7-2 combines with J gene TRBJ2-4; 8 bases are a match to TRBD1. This CDR3 has 14 amino acids. Looked up from germline, CDR1 is SGHTA and CDR2 is FQGNSA. Unmatched junction bases numbered 6, after V lost 4 bases and J lost 7 bases. Here the CDR3 DNA reads TGTGCCAGCAGCTCATTTACAGGGGGTAACATTCAGTACTTC. Protein product: CASSSFTGGNIQYF.

This clonotype was found a few times. The rearrangement joins TRBV2 to TRBJ1-5; maybe TRBD1 (6 bases). Trimming stripped 2 bases from V and 0 bases from J, with 8 bases between. The CDR3 loop spans 15 amino acids. CDR1 is SNHLY and CDR2 is FYNNEI in the germline V gene. The DNA for the CDR3 is TGTGCCAGCAGTGAAAGGGGACATAGCAATCAGCCCCAGCATTTT. This sequence encodes CASSERGHSNQPQHF.